The T cell receptor (beta chain) described here comes from a study of CD8 T cells in ankylosing spondylitis. Quantitative barcoded 5'-RACE was used to prepare TCR beta libraries. In TCRdb, the 5' RACE reads were re-called with MiXCR into one record per CDR3 protein. The sample has a few hundred thousand distinct CDR3 sequences, 6% to 8% seen once. Germline V gene data show CDR1 as GTSNPN and CDR2 as SVGIG (reference sequence). CDR3 length equals 14 residues. V gave up 2 bases and J gave up 1 base, with 12 bases separating them. Study-wide results and caveats: One TCR beta motif, made up of eight or nine highly homologous variants, appeared characteristic of ankylosing spondylitis blood. Disease-linked clones had a CD8+ phenotype and relatively low frequency in peripheral blood. Some motif variants were previously reported in reactive arthritis synovial fluid and blood. The authors reported significant enrichment of disease-linked clones in matched ankylosing spondylitis synovial fluid.

This clonotype was counted at least ten times. Its matching antigen is unknown. This chain uses TRBV30 with TRBJ2-7; tentative D call: TRBD2 (6 bases). The sequencing input was blood, either unsorted or a sorted T cell fraction (not recorded which). The receptor was derived from a male donor with ankylosing spondylitis. CDR3 in amino acids: CAWSPGLRSYEQYF. CDR3 nucleotides: TGTGCCTGGAGTCCGGGACTCCGTTCCTACGAGCAGTACTTC.